This is a list of T cell receptor beta chains from one sample in a study of CXCR3-negative and CXCR3-positive naive CD8 T cells. From its re-call of the 5' RACE reads, TCRdb lists each CDR3 protein once, without DNA. Listed are 100,000 or so distinct CDR3 sequences; 1.7% falls within the top ten. Sequencing input: naive CXCR3- CD8+ T cells from blood. The receptor set was obtained from a human donor in good health. Some clones in this sample may be carry-over from other donors' samples. The CDR3 runs from the conserved cysteine through the conserved F or W.

TRBJ2-5 15 TRBV29-1 CSVSGAKGVGETQYF
TRBJ2-3 15 TRBV6-4 CASSEQGESADTQYF
TRBJ2-3 15 TRBV7-9 CASSSPTKNTDTQYF
TRBJ1-1 12 TRBV5-1 CASSGGRTEAFF
TRBJ1-1 14 TRBV6-6 CASSYSIPGAEAFF
TRBJ2-5 16 TRBV6-2/TRBV6-3 CASSYYRDRGQETQYF
TRBJ1-5 16 TRBV5-1 CAIRNLGGGSNQPQHF
TRBJ2-7 14 TRBV15 CATSRGRGGYEQYF
TRBJ2-7 12 TRBV25-1 CASSEGGDEQYF
TRBJ2-5 16 TRBV6-4 CASSGDRVTHQETQYF
TRBJ2-1 16 TRBV28 CASSLGLQGPYNEQFF
TRBJ2-7 13 TRBV7-7 CASSLTPLYEQYF
TRBJ2-7 14 TRBV28 CASSPRQGTYEQYF
TRBJ2-1 15 TRBV14 CASSLLHMGADEQFF
TRBJ2-7 16 TRBV7-9 CASSSLVGGSSYEQYF
TRBJ2-7 15 TRBV7-9 CASSSGQGAFYEQYF
TRBJ1-1 13 TRBV4-3 CASSQVRDSEAFF
TRBJ2-7 11 TRBV9 CASSPGVEQYF
TRBJ2-7 17 TRBV14 CASSQVGFDGNPYEQYF
TRBJ2-7 18 TRBV4-2 CASSQTPVSRDLSYEQYF
TRBJ2-1 16 TRBV7-2 CASSLLLAGEYNEQFF
TRBJ2-3 14 TRBV7-2 CASSLAPVPDTQYF
TRBJ2-7 14 TRBV28 CASSFAFGGFEQYF
TRBJ2-7 14 TRBV3-1 CASPRRDSSYEQYF
TRBJ2-1 15 TRBV7-9 CASSFRLAVYNEQFF
TRBJ2-5 14 TRBV7-8 CASSAAQGGETQYF
TRBJ2-7 18 TRBV6-6 CASSSVSGQTQRTYEQYF
TRBJ2-3 13 TRBV3-1 CASRDSMTDTQYF
TRBJ1-5 14 TRBV5-1 CASSLEGAFQPQHF